This T cell receptor (beta chain) derives from a study of blood T cell repertoires in COVID-19. Study-wide context: Sites in the United States, Italy and Spain provided acute and convalescent COVID-19 samples. T cells, B-cell-depleted T cells, or PBMCs supplied cDNA or gDNA.

The germline V gene encodes CDR1 SEHNR and CDR2 FQNEAQ (reference sequence). J was trimmed by 8 bases and V by 5 bases; bases with no gene match: 7. This CDR3 is 15 amino acids long. Repertoires were generated with immunoSEQ multiplex PCR, while TCRdb's copy carries only in-frame clones and drops some. Here the sample spans roughly 160,000 clones, 65% to 85% being singletons. Enrollees, roughly 18 to 89 years old, lived in 24 US areas. Cohorts were assigned according to the clinical history that participants reported. The sequencing input was PBMCs or T cells enriched from blood (not recorded which). This chain links TRBV7-9 with TRBJ2-1; 12 bases map to TRBD2. The source is a woman between 55 and 75 years old who had recovered from COVID-19. This CDR3 reads CASSARLAGAHEQFF. CDR3 nucleotides: TGTGCCAGCAGCGCCCGACTAGCGGGAGCGCATGAGCAGTTCTTC.